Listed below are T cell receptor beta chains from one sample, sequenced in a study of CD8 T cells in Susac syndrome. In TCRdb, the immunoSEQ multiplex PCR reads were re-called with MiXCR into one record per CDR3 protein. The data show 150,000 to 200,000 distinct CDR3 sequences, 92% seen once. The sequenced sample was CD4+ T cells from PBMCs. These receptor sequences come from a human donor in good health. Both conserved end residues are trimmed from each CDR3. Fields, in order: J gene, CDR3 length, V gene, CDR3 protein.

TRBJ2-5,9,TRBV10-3,AISSQGPQY
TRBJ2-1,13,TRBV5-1,ASSLTAGGPDEQF
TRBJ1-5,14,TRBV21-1,ASTLPRTARNQPQH
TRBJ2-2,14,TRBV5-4,ASSLGSPRDTGELF
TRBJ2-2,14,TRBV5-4,ASSRDYRKSTGELF
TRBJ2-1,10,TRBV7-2,ASSPTSREQF
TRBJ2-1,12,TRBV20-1,SAERSSGRNEQF
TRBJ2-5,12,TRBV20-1,SAPGTVGQETQY
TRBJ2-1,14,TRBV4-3,ASSQERGYLQVEQF
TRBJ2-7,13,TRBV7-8,ASSLANSYSYEQY
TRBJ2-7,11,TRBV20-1,SALKTGLYEQY
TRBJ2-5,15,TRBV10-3,AISGSPPGGSGETQY
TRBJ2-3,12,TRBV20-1,SASWGRGTDTQY
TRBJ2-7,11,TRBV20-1,SALPGGAYEQY
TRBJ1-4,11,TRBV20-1,SALQGANEKLF
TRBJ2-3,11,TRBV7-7,ASSLRPGGLSY
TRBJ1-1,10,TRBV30,AWTPGTTEAF
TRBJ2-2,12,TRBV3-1,ASGYVGGTGELF
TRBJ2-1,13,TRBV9,ASSVGASEYNEQF
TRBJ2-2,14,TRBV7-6,ASSPSPGTGTGELF
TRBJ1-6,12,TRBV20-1,SARETGDGSPLH
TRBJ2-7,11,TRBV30,AWNDNQGYEQY
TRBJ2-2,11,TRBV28,ASSPPAAGELF
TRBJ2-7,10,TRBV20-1,SARDNPYEQY
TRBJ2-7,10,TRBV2,ASSRDSYEQY
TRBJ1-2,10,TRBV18,ASSPQASSYT
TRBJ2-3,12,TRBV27,ASSPRRITDTQY
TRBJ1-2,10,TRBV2,ASNPTGGGYT
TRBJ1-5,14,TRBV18,ASSPGDRGSNQPQH
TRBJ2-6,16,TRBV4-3,ASSPRIEGNSGANVLT
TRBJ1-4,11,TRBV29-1,SVRGSFGEKLF
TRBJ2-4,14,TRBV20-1,SARDSTGSGKNIQY
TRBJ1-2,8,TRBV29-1,SVAGDGYT
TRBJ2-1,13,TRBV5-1,ASSLGAVSYNEQF
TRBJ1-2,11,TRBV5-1,ASSESLTYGYT
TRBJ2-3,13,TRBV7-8,ASSFGGPSTDTQY
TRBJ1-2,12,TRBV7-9,ASSPFTANYGYT
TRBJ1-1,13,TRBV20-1,SARGDIGKNTEAF
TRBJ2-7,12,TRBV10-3,AISESGHSSEQY
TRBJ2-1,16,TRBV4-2,ASSQESIAGANYNEQF
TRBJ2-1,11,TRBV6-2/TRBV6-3,ASSVDNYNEQF
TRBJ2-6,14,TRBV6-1,ASTIARAGGANVLT
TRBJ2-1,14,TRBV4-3,ASSPLGGTTYNEQF
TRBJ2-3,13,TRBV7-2,ASSLSALLTDTQY
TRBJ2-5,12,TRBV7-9,ASSSGQLQETQY
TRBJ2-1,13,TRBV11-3,ASSLGGSGYNEQF
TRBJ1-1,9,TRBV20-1,SASPGTEAF
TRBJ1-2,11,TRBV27,ASSLKGRDGYT
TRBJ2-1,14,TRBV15,ATSSQGALVYNEQF
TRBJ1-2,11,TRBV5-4,ASSPDSLYGYT
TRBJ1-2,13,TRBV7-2,ASSPGGTRRAGYT
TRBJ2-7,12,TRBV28,ASSLPGGRIEQY
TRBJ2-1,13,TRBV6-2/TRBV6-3,ASSYGGTANNEQF
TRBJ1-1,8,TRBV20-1,SARGTRAF
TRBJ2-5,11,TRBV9,ASSAADKETQY
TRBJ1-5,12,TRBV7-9,ASSTGDSNQPQH
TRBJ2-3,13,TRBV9,ASSARQGTADTQY
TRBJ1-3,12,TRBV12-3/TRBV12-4,ASSLERDGNTIY